These T cell receptor beta chains were read from a single sample in a study of blood T cell repertoires in COVID-19. Profiling relied on immunoSEQ multiplex PCR, and the TCRdb table lists in-frame clones only, not all of them. The sample includes 250,000 to 300,000 clones, approximately 86% of them seen just once. The material sequenced was PBMCs or T cells enriched from blood (not recorded which). The receptor source for this set is a woman aged 30 to 39 who had recovered from COVID-19. CDR3s include the opening cysteine and the closing phenylalanine or tryptophan. D genes are given only for firm matches.

TRBV6-2/TRBV6-3	TRBD1	CASSSLGTGVSRGQPQHF
TRBV27	TRBD1	CASRPGQGSTEAFF
TRBV4-1	-	CASSQDQRSTDTQYF
TRBV28	-	CASTPGLAYGYTF
TRBV6-5	-	CASREIASNIQYF
TRBV5-1	TRBD2	CASSLWAPTSSTSYEQYF
TRBV5-5	-	CASSLWTEVNYGYTF
TRBV15	TRBD1	CATSRDWTGGGQETQYF
TRBV9	TRBD2	CASSVPALAETDTQYF
TRBV27	TRBD2	CASSPRGTSILTFTDTQYF
TRBV11-2	-	CASSPRGSTYNSPLHF
TRBV18	TRBD1	CASSPQPVGQGIYGYTF
TRBV7-3	TRBD1	CASSSRDRVFGYTF
TRBV4-1	TRBD1	CASSTSDRGHNEQFF
TRBV3-1/TRBV3-2	-	CASSPQTSNEQFF
TRBV13	TRBD2	CASSLYPGGTQYF
TRBV19	TRBD1	CASSPAGGGYGYTF
TRBV7-6	TRBD2	CASSFLSGEFNNEQFF
TRBV5-6	TRBD2	CASSLSGGYEAYEQYF
TRBV3-1/TRBV3-2	-	CASSQEGRGINEQFF
TRBV27	TRBD2	CASSLTSGSSYNEQFF
TRBV28	-	CASSRGGLNTEAFF
TRBV27	TRBD2	CASSLTGGLAGYTDTQYF
TRBV28	-	CASSPWRANNEQFF
TRBV28	TRBD2	CASRPSGGLAVYEQYF
TRBV9	TRBD2	CASSVGGLTPGELFF
TRBV6-1	TRBD1	CASSERQGRYGYTF
TRBV27	-	CASSFGGYRQETQYF
TRBV15	-	CATSNRDLRQPQHF
TRBV6-2/TRBV6-3	TRBD2	CASSFGLAGGTQYF
TRBV2	-	CASRSNRGQETQYF
TRBV5-6	-	CASSLTGMNTEAFF
TRBV27	-	CASSSLARRNVLTF
TRBV5-1	-	CASSLDGRGEETQYF
TRBV2	-	CASARNTEAFF
TRBV19	TRBD1	CASSLMGLRGRRNNSPLHF
TRBV6-2/TRBV6-3	-	CASSLDSNNSPLHF